This T cell receptor (beta chain) was obtained from a study of neoadjuvant nivolumab and ipilimumab in lung cancer. About the study: Nivolumab 3 mg/kg was given days 1, 15 and 29, plus ipilimumab 1 mg/kg day 1 in combination.

Clones were sequenced by immunoSEQ multiplex PCR, and TCRdb holds only the in-frame ones, with some missing. The sample records about 26,000 clones, approximately 78% being singletons. General study points: A small number of samples were TCR sequenced. Resected tumors had greater TCR richness and clonality than uninvolved lung. From pretherapy to surgery, tumor richness and clonality rose with dual therapy.

The CDR3 is 13 amino acids. Germline V lookup: CDR1 KGHSH, CDR2 LQKENI. The ends were cut back, 3 bases at V and 6 bases at J, with 12 bases in the middle. In the case of this clone: Its antigen is currently unknown.

J is TRBJ2-7 and V is TRBV18; TRBD1 might be the D (5 bases). The specimen was tumor tissue, collected after neoadjuvant nivolumab, alone or with ipilimumab, at or shortly before surgery. This clonotype was obtained from an adult with non-small cell lung cancer. The CDR3 reads CASSPAGISEQYF. DNA for the CDR3: TGTGCCAGCTCACCCGCAGGGATTTCCGAGCAGTACTTC.